This is a list of T cell receptor beta chains from one sample in a study of spatial heterogeneity in lung cancer. TCRdb re-analysed the 5' RACE reads in MiXCR, keeping a single row per CDR3 protein. Among around 23,000 distinct CDR3 sequences, about 4.5% were seen once, and the ten largest hold roughly 36%. The specimen was PBMCs, collected at surgery. The receptor set was obtained from a male donor with early-stage non-small cell lung cancer. Both conserved end residues are part of each CDR3. The order of the fields is clone size, V gene, D gene, J gene, CDR3 protein, CDR3 DNA. D genes are given only for firm matches. Clone size, where shown, is once, few, many, or a class for clones that have expanded.

clone_size: many; v_call: TRBV28; d_call: NA; j_call: TRBJ2-7; cdr3_aa: CASSLGGADPYEQYF; cdr3_nt: TGTGCCAGCAGCCTGGGGGGGGCGGATCCCTACGAGCAGTACTTC
clone_size: many; v_call: TRBV18; d_call: NA; j_call: TRBJ2-5; cdr3_aa: CASSPPVRETQYF; cdr3_nt: TGTGCCAGCTCACCCCCTGTAAGAGAGACCCAGTACTTC
clone_size: NA; v_call: TRBV18; d_call: NA; j_call: TRBJ2-7; cdr3_aa: CASSPSVERDEQYF; cdr3_nt: TGTGCCAGCTCACCATCGGTGGAGAGAGACGAGCAGTACTTC
clone_size: many; v_call: TRBV4-2; d_call: TRBD2; j_call: TRBJ2-1; cdr3_aa: CASSRSQGGSNEQFF; cdr3_nt: TGTGCCAGCAGCCGCTCCCAGGGAGGGAGCAATGAGCAGTTCTTC
clone_size: medium-sized; v_call: TRBV19; d_call: NA; j_call: TRBJ2-1; cdr3_aa: CAANNGKVINEQFF; cdr3_nt: TGTGCCGCTAATAACGGGAAAGTAATCAATGAGCAGTTCTTC
clone_size: many; v_call: TRBV5-1; d_call: TRBD2; j_call: TRBJ2-7; cdr3_aa: CASSRSSGRAHEQYF; cdr3_nt: TGCGCCAGCAGCCGATCTAGCGGGAGGGCCCACGAGCAGTACTTC
clone_size: many; v_call: TRBV5-1; d_call: NA; j_call: TRBJ2-5; cdr3_aa: CASSLEYGGMRETQYF; cdr3_nt: TGCGCCAGCAGCTTGGAATATGGGGGGATGAGAGAGACCCAGTACTTC
clone_size: many; v_call: TRBV9; d_call: NA; j_call: TRBJ2-5; cdr3_aa: CASSPRHSRQETQYF; cdr3_nt: TGTGCCAGCAGCCCCCGACATAGTAGGCAAGAGACCCAGTACTTC
clone_size: many; v_call: TRBV11-2; d_call: NA; j_call: TRBJ2-7; cdr3_aa: CASSGQSFYEQYF; cdr3_nt: TGTGCCAGCAGCGGACAAAGCTTCTACGAGCAGTACTTC
clone_size: many; v_call: TRBV2; d_call: TRBD1; j_call: TRBJ1-6; cdr3_aa: CASHGGTVNSPLHF; cdr3_nt: TGTGCCAGCCATGGCGGGACAGTAAATTCACCCCTCCACTTT
clone_size: many; v_call: TRBV29-1; d_call: TRBD1; j_call: TRBJ2-2; cdr3_aa: CSERRDRGSGELFF; cdr3_nt: TGCAGCGAACGGCGGGACAGGGGATCCGGGGAGCTGTTTTTT
clone_size: many; v_call: TRBV12-3/TRBV12-4; d_call: NA; j_call: TRBJ2-7; cdr3_aa: CASRGETGSDYEQYF; cdr3_nt: TGTGCCAGCAGGGGGGAAACAGGATCCGACTACGAGCAGTACTTC
clone_size: many; v_call: TRBV6-5; d_call: TRBD1; j_call: TRBJ2-1; cdr3_aa: CASTYRPGQVNEQFF; cdr3_nt: TGTGCCAGCACCTACCGTCCGGGACAGGTAAATGAGCAGTTCTTC
clone_size: many; v_call: TRBV9; d_call: NA; j_call: TRBJ1-6; cdr3_aa: CASSVGPPTWNSPLHF; cdr3_nt: TGTGCCAGCAGCGTAGGCCCCCCGACGTGGAATTCACCCCTCCACTTT
clone_size: NA; v_call: TRBV10-3; d_call: NA; j_call: TRBJ2-3; cdr3_aa: CAISSSGGTDTQYF; cdr3_nt: TGTGCCATCAGTTCTTCTGGCGGAACAGATACGCAGTATTTT
clone_size: many; v_call: TRBV11-3; d_call: NA; j_call: TRBJ2-1; cdr3_aa: CASSLGQGWNNEQFF; cdr3_nt: TGTGCCAGCAGCCTGGGGCAGGGGTGGAACAATGAGCAGTTCTTC
clone_size: many; v_call: TRBV5-6; d_call: TRBD2; j_call: TRBJ2-3; cdr3_aa: CASSLAGGYLRTDTQYF; cdr3_nt: TGTGCCAGCAGCTTGGCCGGGGGGTACCTCCGCACAGATACGCAGTATTTT
clone_size: NA; v_call: TRBV20-1; d_call: TRBD2; j_call: TRBJ2-1; cdr3_aa: CSAPPGASGYNEQFF; cdr3_nt: TGCAGTGCTCCCCCCGGGGCTAGCGGGTACAATGAGCAGTTCTTC
clone_size: few; v_call: TRBV7-2; d_call: NA; j_call: TRBJ2-3; cdr3_aa: CASTTGTLKGTQYF; cdr3_nt: TGTGCCAGCACCACCGGGACCCTAAAAGGTACGCAGTATTTT
clone_size: many; v_call: TRBV7-9; d_call: NA; j_call: TRBJ2-5; cdr3_aa: CASSLTTQETQYF; cdr3_nt: TGTGCCAGCAGCTTAACCACTCAAGAGACCCAGTACTTC
clone_size: many; v_call: TRBV7-9; d_call: NA; j_call: TRBJ1-1; cdr3_aa: CASSWENQDNTEAFF; cdr3_nt: TGTGCCAGCAGCTGGGAGAATCAGGATAACACTGAAGCTTTCTTT
clone_size: many; v_call: TRBV20-1; d_call: NA; j_call: TRBJ2-1; cdr3_aa: CSARDRVRGNYNEQFF; cdr3_nt: TGCAGTGCTAGAGATCGAGTAAGGGGTAACTACAATGAGCAGTTCTTC
clone_size: many; v_call: TRBV7-2; d_call: NA; j_call: TRBJ2-3; cdr3_aa: CASSRGGGGTDTQYF; cdr3_nt: TGTGCCAGCAGTAGGGGAGGAGGGGGCACAGATACGCAGTATTTT
clone_size: few; v_call: TRBV9; d_call: TRBD2; j_call: TRBJ2-1; cdr3_aa: CASSVAPSGGMNEQFF; cdr3_nt: TGTGCCAGCAGCGTAGCCCCCAGCGGGGGAATGAATGAGCAGTTCTTC
clone_size: many; v_call: TRBV19; d_call: NA; j_call: TRBJ1-6; cdr3_aa: CATGGANSRNSPLHF; cdr3_nt: TGTGCCACCGGAGGCGCCAACTCCCGCAATTCACCCCTCCACTTT
clone_size: many; v_call: TRBV4-2; d_call: NA; j_call: TRBJ2-1; cdr3_aa: CASRSQRIYNEQFF; cdr3_nt: TGTGCCAGCAGATCTCAGAGGATCTACAATGAGCAGTTCTTC
clone_size: few; v_call: TRBV28; d_call: TRBD2; j_call: TRBJ2-3; cdr3_aa: CASSSISKAGGTDTQYF; cdr3_nt: TGTGCCAGCAGTTCCATATCCAAAGCGGGAGGGACAGATACGCAGTATTTT
clone_size: many; v_call: TRBV9; d_call: TRBD1; j_call: TRBJ2-5; cdr3_aa: CASSLQGATETQYF; cdr3_nt: TGTGCCAGCAGTCTTCAGGGGGCGACTGAGACCCAGTACTTC
clone_size: many; v_call: TRBV20-1; d_call: TRBD1; j_call: TRBJ1-2; cdr3_aa: CSATSGGFGYTF; cdr3_nt: TGCAGTGCTACATCAGGGGGGTTCGGCTACACCTTC
clone_size: many; v_call: TRBV25-1; d_call: NA; j_call: TRBJ2-7; cdr3_aa: CASSGNAGNEQYF; cdr3_nt: TGTGCCAGCAGTGGGAACGCCGGCAACGAGCAGTACTTC
clone_size: many; v_call: TRBV6-5; d_call: TRBD1; j_call: TRBJ2-5; cdr3_aa: CASSTGGGETQYF; cdr3_nt: TGTGCCAGCAGTACAGGGGGAGGTGAGACCCAGTACTTC
clone_size: many; v_call: TRBV19; d_call: TRBD1; j_call: TRBJ2-5; cdr3_aa: CASSMGQASPYF; cdr3_nt: TGTGCCAGTAGTATGGGACAGGCCTCTCCTTACTTC
clone_size: NA; v_call: TRBV19; d_call: TRBD2; j_call: TRBJ2-2; cdr3_aa: CASGRSGSYTGELFF; cdr3_nt: TGTGCCAGTGGACGGAGCGGGAGCTACACCGGGGAGCTGTTTTTT
clone_size: NA; v_call: TRBV20-1; d_call: NA; j_call: TRBJ2-1; cdr3_aa: CSARPGAGPNNEQFF; cdr3_nt: TGCAGTGCTAGGCCCGGGGCAGGTCCTAACAATGAGCAGTTCTTC
clone_size: NA; v_call: TRBV5-5; d_call: TRBD2; j_call: TRBJ2-1; cdr3_aa: CASSHRLLAGGNVEQFF; cdr3_nt: TGTGCCAGCAGCCATCGACTCCTAGCGGGGGGAAACGTGGAGCAGTTCTTC
clone_size: many; v_call: TRBV7-2; d_call: TRBD2; j_call: TRBJ2-5; cdr3_aa: CASSGLAKETQYF; cdr3_nt: TGTGCCAGCAGCGGACTAGCGAAAGAGACCCAGTACTTC
clone_size: many; v_call: TRBV28; d_call: TRBD2; j_call: TRBJ2-1; cdr3_aa: CASTLIGRRGEGNEQFF; cdr3_nt: TGTGCCAGCACCCTTATTGGGAGAAGAGGGGAGGGGAATGAGCAGTTCTTC
clone_size: many; v_call: TRBV29-1; d_call: NA; j_call: TRBJ2-4; cdr3_aa: CSVGGGLAKNIQYF; cdr3_nt: TGCAGCGTCGGAGGGGGGTTGGCCAAAAACATTCAGTACTTC
clone_size: many; v_call: TRBV5-1; d_call: TRBD1; j_call: TRBJ2-1; cdr3_aa: CASSLGQNSYNEQFF; cdr3_nt: TGCGCCAGCAGCCTGGGACAGAACTCCTACAATGAGCAGTTCTTC
clone_size: many; v_call: TRBV7-2; d_call: NA; j_call: TRBJ1-4; cdr3_aa: CASSFRGGLEEKLFF; cdr3_nt: TGTGCCAGCAGCTTTCGCGGCGGGTTAGAGGAAAAACTGTTTTTT
clone_size: many; v_call: TRBV28; d_call: TRBD1; j_call: TRBJ2-7; cdr3_aa: CASTSGTGGSYEQYF; cdr3_nt: TGTGCCAGCACCTCCGGGACAGGGGGGAGTTACGAGCAGTACTTC
clone_size: many; v_call: TRBV5-1; d_call: TRBD1; j_call: TRBJ1-1; cdr3_aa: CASSRGQGDTEAFF; cdr3_nt: TGCGCCAGCAGCAGGGGACAGGGAGACACTGAAGCTTTCTTT
clone_size: many; v_call: TRBV5-1; d_call: NA; j_call: TRBJ2-5; cdr3_aa: CASSSVRETQYF; cdr3_nt: TGCGCCAGCAGCTCGGTTCGGGAGACCCAGTACTTC
clone_size: NA; v_call: TRBV12-2; d_call: NA; j_call: TRBJ2-4; cdr3_aa: CASRCGSVAKNIQYF; cdr3_nt: TGTGCAAGTCGCTGTGGATCCGTGGCCAAAAACATTCAGTACTTC
clone_size: many; v_call: TRBV6-2/TRBV6-3; d_call: NA; j_call: TRBJ1-1; cdr3_aa: CASSYYSSGEAFF; cdr3_nt: TGTGCCAGCAGTTACTACTCGAGCGGGGAAGCTTTCTTT